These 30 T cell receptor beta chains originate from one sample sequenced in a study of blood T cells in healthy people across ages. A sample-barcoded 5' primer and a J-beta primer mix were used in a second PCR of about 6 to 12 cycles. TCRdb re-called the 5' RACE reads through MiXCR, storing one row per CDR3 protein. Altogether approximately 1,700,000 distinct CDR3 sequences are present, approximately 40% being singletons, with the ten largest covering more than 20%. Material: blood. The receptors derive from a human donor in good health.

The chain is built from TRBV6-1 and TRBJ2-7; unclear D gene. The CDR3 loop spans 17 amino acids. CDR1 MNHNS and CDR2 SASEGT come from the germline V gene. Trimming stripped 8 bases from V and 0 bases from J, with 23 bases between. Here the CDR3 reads CASRTDRARTDSYEQYF. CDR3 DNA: TGTGCCAGCCGAACGGATCGCGCGAGGACGGACTCCTACGAGCAGTACTTC.

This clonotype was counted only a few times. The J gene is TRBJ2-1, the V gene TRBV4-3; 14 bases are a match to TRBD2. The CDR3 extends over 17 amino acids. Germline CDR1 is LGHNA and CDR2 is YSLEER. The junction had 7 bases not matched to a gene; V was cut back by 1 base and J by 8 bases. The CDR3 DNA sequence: TGCGCCAGCAGCCAAGGACTAGCGGGGGGGCCGGGCGATGAGCAGTTCTTC. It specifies CASSQGLAGGPGDEQFF.

This chain's CDR3 is CASSLSPSPDEQYF. CDR3 bases: TGTGCCAGCAGTTTATCCCCTAGTCCCGACGAGCAGTACTTC. V and J are TRBV27 and TRBJ2-5; D unresolved. The J call is in doubt because the DNA end fits TRBJ2-7 better. Germline assignment: CDR1 MNHEY and CDR2 SMNVEV (reference sequence). The CDR3 covers 14 residues.

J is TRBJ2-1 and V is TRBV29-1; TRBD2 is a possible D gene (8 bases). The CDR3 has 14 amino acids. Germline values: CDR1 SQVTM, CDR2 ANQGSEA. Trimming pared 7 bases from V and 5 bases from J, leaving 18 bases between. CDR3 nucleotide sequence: TGCAGCGCCAGGGGGACTAGGATTGACAATGAGCAGTTCTTC. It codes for CSARGTRIDNEQFF.

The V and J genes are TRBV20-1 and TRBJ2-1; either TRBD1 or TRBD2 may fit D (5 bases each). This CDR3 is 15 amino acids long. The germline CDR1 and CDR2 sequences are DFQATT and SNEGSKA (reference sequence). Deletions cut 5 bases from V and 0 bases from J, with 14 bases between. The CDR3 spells CSASGTYSSYNEQFF. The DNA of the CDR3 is TGCAGTGCTTCCGGGACGTATAGCTCCTACAATGAGCAGTTCTTC.

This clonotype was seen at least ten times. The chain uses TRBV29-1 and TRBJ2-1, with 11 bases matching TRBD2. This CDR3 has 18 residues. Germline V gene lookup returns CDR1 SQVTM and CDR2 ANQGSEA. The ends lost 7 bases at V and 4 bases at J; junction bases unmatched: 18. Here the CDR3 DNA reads TGCAGCGCGGGTGGTAGCGGGGGGGCGGGTCGGAATTACAATGAGCAGTTCTTC. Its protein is CSAGGSGGAGRNYNEQFF.

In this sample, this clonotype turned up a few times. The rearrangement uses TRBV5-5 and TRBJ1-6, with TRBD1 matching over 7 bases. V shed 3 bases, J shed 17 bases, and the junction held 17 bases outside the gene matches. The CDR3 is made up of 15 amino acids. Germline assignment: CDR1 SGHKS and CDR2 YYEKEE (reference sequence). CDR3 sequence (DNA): TGTGCCAGCAGCTCCTCGACAGGGCGCCTTGGGGTGTTCCACTTT. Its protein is CASSSSTGRLGVFHF.

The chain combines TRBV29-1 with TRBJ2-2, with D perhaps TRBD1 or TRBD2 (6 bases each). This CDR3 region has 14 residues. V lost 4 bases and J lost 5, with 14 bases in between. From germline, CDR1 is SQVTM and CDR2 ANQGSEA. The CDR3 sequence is CSVGRGVRTGELFF. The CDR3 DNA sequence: TGCAGCGTTGGGAGGGGGGTTCGGACCGGGGAGCTGTTTTTT.

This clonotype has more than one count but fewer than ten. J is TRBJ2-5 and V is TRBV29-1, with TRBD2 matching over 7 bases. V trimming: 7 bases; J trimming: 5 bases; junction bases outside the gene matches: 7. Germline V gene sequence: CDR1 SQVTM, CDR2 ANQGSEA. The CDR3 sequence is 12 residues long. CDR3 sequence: CSADVGGETQYF. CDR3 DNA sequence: TGCAGCGCTGACGTGGGAGGGGAGACCCAGTACTTC.

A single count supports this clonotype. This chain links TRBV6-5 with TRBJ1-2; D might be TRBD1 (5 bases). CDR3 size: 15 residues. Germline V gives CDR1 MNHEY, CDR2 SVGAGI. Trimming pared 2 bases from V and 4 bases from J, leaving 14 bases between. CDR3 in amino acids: CASSYNPGHGYGYTF. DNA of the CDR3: TGTGCCAGCAGTTACAACCCAGGGCACGGCTATGGCTACACCTTC.

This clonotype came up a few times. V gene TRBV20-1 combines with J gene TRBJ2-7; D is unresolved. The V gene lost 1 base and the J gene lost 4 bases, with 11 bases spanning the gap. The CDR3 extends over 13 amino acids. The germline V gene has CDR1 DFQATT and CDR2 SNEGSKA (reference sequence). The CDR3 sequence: CSARVGAHYEQYF. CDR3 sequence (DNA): TGCAGTGCTAGAGTCGGAGCCCATTACGAGCAGTACTTC.

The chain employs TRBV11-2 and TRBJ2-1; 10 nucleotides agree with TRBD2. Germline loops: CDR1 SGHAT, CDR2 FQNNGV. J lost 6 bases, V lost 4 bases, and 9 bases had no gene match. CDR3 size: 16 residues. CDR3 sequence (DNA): TGTGCCAGCAGCTACCGTGGTAGCGGGAGGACCAATGAGCAGTTCTTC. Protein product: CASSYRGSGRTNEQFF. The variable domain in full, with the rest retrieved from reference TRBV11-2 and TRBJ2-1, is EAGVAQSPRYKIIEKRQSVAFWCNPISGHATLYWYQQILGQGPKLLIQFQNNGVVDDSQLPKDRFSAERLKGVDSTLKIQPAKLEDSAVYLCASSYRGSGRTNEQFFGPGTRLTVL.

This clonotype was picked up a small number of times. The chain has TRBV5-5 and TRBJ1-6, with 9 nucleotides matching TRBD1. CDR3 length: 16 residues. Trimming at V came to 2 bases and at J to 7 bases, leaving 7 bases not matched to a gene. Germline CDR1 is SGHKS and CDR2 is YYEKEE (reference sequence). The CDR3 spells CASSLQTGTGNSPLHF. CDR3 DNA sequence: TGTGCCAGCAGCTTACAAACCGGGACAGGGAATTCACCCCTCCACTTT.

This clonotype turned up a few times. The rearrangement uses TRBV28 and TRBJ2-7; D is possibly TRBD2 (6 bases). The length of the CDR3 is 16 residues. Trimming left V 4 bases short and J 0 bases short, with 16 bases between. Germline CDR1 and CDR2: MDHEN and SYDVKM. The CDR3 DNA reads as TGTGCCAGCAGTTCCCCAGCGGGCCCTCCCTCCTACGAGCAGTACTTC. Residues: CASSSPAGPPSYEQYF.

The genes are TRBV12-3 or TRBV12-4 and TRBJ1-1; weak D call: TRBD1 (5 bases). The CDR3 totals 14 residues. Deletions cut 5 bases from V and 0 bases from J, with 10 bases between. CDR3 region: CASSPLRVNTEAFF. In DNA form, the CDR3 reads TGTGCCAGCAGTCCGCTCAGGGTGAACACTGAAGCTTTCTTT.

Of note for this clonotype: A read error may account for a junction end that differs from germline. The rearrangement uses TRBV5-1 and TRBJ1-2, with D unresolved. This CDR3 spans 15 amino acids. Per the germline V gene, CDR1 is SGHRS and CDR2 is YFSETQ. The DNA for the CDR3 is TGTGCCAGCAGCTCGAATCCGGGCCGAGACCATGGCTACACCTTC. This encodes CASSSNPGRDHGYTF.

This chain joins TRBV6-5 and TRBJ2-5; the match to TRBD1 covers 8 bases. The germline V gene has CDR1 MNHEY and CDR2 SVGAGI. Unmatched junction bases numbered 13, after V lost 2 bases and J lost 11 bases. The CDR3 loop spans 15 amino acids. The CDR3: CASSYLKDRVLEQYF. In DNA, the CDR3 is TGTGCCAGCAGTTACCTCAAGGACAGGGTGTTGGAGCAGTACTTC.

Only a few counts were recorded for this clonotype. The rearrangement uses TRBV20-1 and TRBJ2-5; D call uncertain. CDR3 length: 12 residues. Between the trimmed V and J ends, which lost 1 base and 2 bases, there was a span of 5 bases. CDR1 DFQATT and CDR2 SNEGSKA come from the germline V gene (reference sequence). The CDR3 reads CSARALQETQYF. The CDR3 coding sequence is TGCAGTGCTAGAGCCCTACAAGAGACCCAGTACTTC.

CDR3 nucleotides: TGCAGCGTAGCGTCACCATCTTTCTTT. Encoded protein: CSVASPSFF. This chain connects TRBV29-1 to TRBJ1-1; no clear D. The CDR3 consists of 9 residues. Trimming removed 6 bases from V and 12 bases from J, with 11 bases in between. In germline, CDR1 is SQVTM, CDR2 ANQGSEA.

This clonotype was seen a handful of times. The CDR3 sequence: CASSSLGEVNNEQFF. CDR3 in DNA: TGTGCCAGCAGCTCACTGGGGGAGGTTAACAATGAGCAGTTCTTC. The chain is built from TRBV7-8 and TRBJ2-1, with a possible D match to TRBD2 (6 bases). The length of the CDR3 is 15 residues. Trimming left V 4 bases short and J 5 bases short, with 15 bases between. Germline V gene data show CDR1 as SGHVS and CDR2 as FQNEAQ.

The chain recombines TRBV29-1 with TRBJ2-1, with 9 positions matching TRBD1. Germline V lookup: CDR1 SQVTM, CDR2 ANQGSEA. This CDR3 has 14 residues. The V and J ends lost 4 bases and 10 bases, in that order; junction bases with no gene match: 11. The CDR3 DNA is TGCAGCGTTGCCCCCACCGGGACAGGGAACGAGCAGTTCTTC. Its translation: CSVAPTGTGNEQFF.

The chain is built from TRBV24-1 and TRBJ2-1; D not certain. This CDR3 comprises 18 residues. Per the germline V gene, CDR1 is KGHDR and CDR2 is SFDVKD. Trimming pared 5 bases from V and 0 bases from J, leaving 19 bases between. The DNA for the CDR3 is TGTGCCACCAGTGGCCCAGGTCCCTTAGCCCGCTCCTACAATGAGCAGTTCTTC. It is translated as CATSGPGPLARSYNEQFF.

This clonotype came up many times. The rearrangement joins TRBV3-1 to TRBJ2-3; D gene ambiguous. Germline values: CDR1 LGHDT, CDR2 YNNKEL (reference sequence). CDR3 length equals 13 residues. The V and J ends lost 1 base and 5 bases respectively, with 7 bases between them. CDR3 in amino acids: CASSQGHQDTQYF. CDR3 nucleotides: TGTGCCAGCAGCCAAGGCCATCAAGATACGCAGTATTTT.

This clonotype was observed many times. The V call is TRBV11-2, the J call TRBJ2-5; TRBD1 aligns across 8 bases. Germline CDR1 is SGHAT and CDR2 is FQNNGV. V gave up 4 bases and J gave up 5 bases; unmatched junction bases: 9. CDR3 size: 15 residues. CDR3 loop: CASSSRTGRWETQYF. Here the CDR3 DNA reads TGTGCCAGCAGCTCCCGGACAGGGAGGTGGGAGACCCAGTACTTC.

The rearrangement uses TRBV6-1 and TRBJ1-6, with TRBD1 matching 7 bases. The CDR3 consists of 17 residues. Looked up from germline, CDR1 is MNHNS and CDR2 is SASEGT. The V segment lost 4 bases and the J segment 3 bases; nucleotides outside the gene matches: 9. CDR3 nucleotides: TGTGCCAGCAGTGCCAGGGGAACAGGGGACTATAATTCACCCCTCCACTTT. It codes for CASSARGTGDYNSPLHF.

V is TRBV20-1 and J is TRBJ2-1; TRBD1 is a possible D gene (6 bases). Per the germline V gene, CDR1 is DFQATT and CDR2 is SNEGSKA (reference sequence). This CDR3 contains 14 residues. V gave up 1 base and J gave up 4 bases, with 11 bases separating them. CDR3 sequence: CSARAGAGYNEQFF. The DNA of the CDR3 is TGCAGTGCTAGAGCAGGGGCCGGGTACAATGAGCAGTTCTTC.

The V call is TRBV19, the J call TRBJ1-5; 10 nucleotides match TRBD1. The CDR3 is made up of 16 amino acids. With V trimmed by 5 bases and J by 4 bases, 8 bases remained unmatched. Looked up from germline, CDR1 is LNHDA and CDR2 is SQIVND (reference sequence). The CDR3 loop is CASSLRTGGRNQPQHF. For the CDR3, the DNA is TGTGCCAGTAGTCTCCGGACAGGGGGGAGAAATCAGCCCCAGCATTTT.

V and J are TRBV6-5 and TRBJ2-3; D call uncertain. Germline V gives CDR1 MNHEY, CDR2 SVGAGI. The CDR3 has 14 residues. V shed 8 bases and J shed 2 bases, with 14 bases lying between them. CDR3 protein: CASRRAGPTDTQYF. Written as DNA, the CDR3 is TGTGCCAGCCGAAGGGCAGGCCCCACAGATACGCAGTATTTT.

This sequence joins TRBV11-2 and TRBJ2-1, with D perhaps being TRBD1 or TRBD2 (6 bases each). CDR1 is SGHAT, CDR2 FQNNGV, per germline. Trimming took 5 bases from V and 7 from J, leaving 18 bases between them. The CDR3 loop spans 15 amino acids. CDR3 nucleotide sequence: TGTGCCAGCAGCCGCCCCGGGGGCCGGGGGAATGAGCAGTTCTTC. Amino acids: CASSRPGGRGNEQFF.

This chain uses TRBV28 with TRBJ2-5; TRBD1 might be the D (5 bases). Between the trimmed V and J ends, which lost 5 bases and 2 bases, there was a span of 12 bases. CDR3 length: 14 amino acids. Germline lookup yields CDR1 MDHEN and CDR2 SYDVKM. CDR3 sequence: CASSRHAGQETQYF. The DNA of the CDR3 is TGTGCCAGCAGTCGCCATGCAGGGCAAGAGACCCAGTACTTC.